The 28 T cell receptor beta chains reported below all come from one sample, sequenced in a study of blood T cell repertoires in COVID-19. Here immunoSEQ multiplex PCR was the method, and the copy in TCRdb shows in-frame clones only, minus some. The sample has some 100,000 clones, about 91% seen once; the top ten hold roughly 2.1%. Material: peripheral blood. Source of these receptors: a man between 45 and 60 years old with COVID-19, enrolled during active disease.

This clone was seen once. V gene TRBV2 combines with J gene TRBJ2-3; perhaps TRBD2 as D (6 bases). V was cut by 8 bases and J by 0 bases, with 12 bases left in between. CDR1 is SNHLY, CDR2 FYNNEI, per germline. This CDR3 is built from 14 residues. The DNA for the CDR3 is TGTGCCAGCTCAGTTGGGACTAGCACAGATACGCAGTATTTT. Protein: CASSVGTSTDTQYF.

This chain joins TRBV10-3 and TRBJ2-5, with 8 bases fitting TRBD1. Per germline, CDR1 ENHRY and CDR2 SYGVKD. The V gene end was trimmed by 0 bases and the J gene end by 3 bases; junction bases not matched to a gene: 0. The CDR3 length is 14 residues. The CDR3 nucleotides read TGTGCCATCAGTGAGTCGGACAGGGAAGAGACCCAGTACTTC. Translation gives CAISESDREETQYF.

The rearrangement uses TRBV5-1 and TRBJ1-6, with 7 positions matching TRBD1. The germline CDR1 and CDR2 sequences are SGHRS and YFSETQ. The CDR3 spans 19 residues. Germline trimming cut 3 bases from V and 6 bases from J; bases unmatched to any gene: 18. CDR3 residues: CASSSTLRQGSLGNSPLHF. CDR3 sequence (DNA): TGCGCCAGCAGCTCTACACTGAGACAGGGAAGTCTGGGTAATTCACCCCTCCACTTT.

The chain recombines TRBV9 with TRBJ2-7; tentative D call: TRBD2 (5 bases). V gave up 6 bases and J gave up 0 bases, with 13 bases separating them. CDR1 and CDR2 (germline): SGDLS, YYNGEE. This CDR3 comprises 14 residues. This chain's CDR3 is CASTRGQDSYEQYF. The CDR3 DNA reads TGTGCCAGCACCCGAGGGCAGGACTCCTACGAGCAGTACTTC.

This clone appeared once. This sequence joins TRBV5-1 and TRBJ2-3, with no clear D. The CDR3 runs 11 residues. The V end lost 2 bases, the J end lost 5 bases, and 3 bases lay between the germline ends. Per the germline V gene, CDR1 is SGHRS and CDR2 is YFSETQ. CDR3 in amino acids: CASSFGDTQYF. CDR3 sequence (DNA): TGCGCCAGCAGCTTCGGAGATACGCAGTATTTT.

This sequence joins TRBV6-2 or TRBV6-3 and TRBJ2-1, with TRBD2 matching over 12 bases. Germline CDR1 reads MNHEY; CDR2 reads SVGEGT. Losses at the gene ends were 5 bases for V and 1 base for J; bases not matched to a gene: 6. The CDR3 runs 17 residues. This CDR3 is CASSLRLAGVSYNEQFF. The CDR3 DNA reads as TGTGCCAGCAGTCTCCGACTAGCGGGGGTGTCCTACAATGAGCAGTTCTTC.

The rearrangement links TRBV30 to TRBJ1-2; perhaps TRBD1 as D (5 bases). The ends were cut back, 2 bases at V and 13 bases at J, with 17 bases in the middle. Germline lookup yields CDR1 GTSNPN and CDR2 SVGIG (reference sequence). The CDR3 runs 12 residues. The CDR3 region is CAWSPLTSQGTF. CDR3 DNA: TGTGCCTGGAGTCCTTTGACATCCCAGGGCACCTTC.

The genes are TRBV28 and TRBJ1-1; D gene uncertain. The V gene's germline CDR1 is MDHEN and CDR2 SYDVKM. This CDR3 comprises 12 residues. Trimming took 6 bases from V and 0 from J, leaving 5 bases between them. CDR3 protein: CASSRLNTEAFF. The CDR3 DNA sequence: TGTGCCAGCAGCAGGCTGAACACTGAAGCTTTCTTT.

The table lists this clone with a few counts. The rearrangement links TRBV9 to TRBJ1-1; TRBD1 matches 7 bases. With 2 bases clipped from V and 4 bases from J, the junction kept 8 bases outside the gene matches. The V gene's germline CDR1 is SGDLS and CDR2 YYNGEE. The CDR3 has 15 residues. CDR3 region: CASSVTGVRGTEAFF. The CDR3 DNA sequence: TGTGCCAGCAGCGTCACAGGGGTTCGTGGCACTGAAGCTTTCTTT.

This clone showed up just once. This chain links TRBV29-1 with TRBJ1-1, with D maybe TRBD1 (6 bases). There are 13 residues in the CDR3. Looked up from germline, CDR1 is SQVTM and CDR2 is ANQGSEA. V was trimmed by 5 bases and J by 0 bases, leaving 10 bases between them. The CDR3: CSVNREMNTEAFF. The CDR3 nucleotides are TGCAGCGTTAACAGGGAGATGAACACTGAAGCTTTCTTT.

This clone showed up just once. V and J are TRBV30 and TRBJ1-2; the D is unclear. This CDR3 is built from 17 residues. Trimming left V 4 bases short and J 2 bases short, with 23 bases between. Germline values: CDR1 GTSNPN, CDR2 SVGIG (reference sequence). This CDR3 reads CAWKYFWLAGTNYGYTF. CDR3 in DNA: TGTGCCTGGAAATATTTTTGGTTGGCAGGTACCAACTATGGCTACACCTTC.

This chain connects TRBV5-1 to TRBJ2-7; D is unresolved. V was trimmed by 3 bases and J by 0 bases, leaving 10 bases between them. The CDR3 runs to 14 residues. Looked up from germline, CDR1 is SGHRS and CDR2 is YFSETQ. CDR3 sequence reads: CASSWQVSSYEQYF. Here the CDR3 DNA reads TGCGCCAGCAGCTGGCAGGTTAGCTCCTACGAGCAGTACTTC.

The chain couples TRBV3-1 (or the pseudogene TRBV3-2) to TRBJ1-2; TRBD1 aligns across 7 bases. Germline CDR1 LGHDT, CDR2 YNNKEL (reference sequence). With 4 bases clipped from V and 7 bases from J, the junction kept 6 bases outside the gene matches. This CDR3 is built from 13 residues. Here the CDR3 reads CASSPTGVGGYTF. For the CDR3, the DNA is TGTGCCAGCAGCCCCACAGGGGTCGGTGGCTACACCTTC.

In DNA form, the CDR3 reads TGCGCCAGCAGCCAAGTGCTGCTAGCGGGGGGCTACAATGAGCAGTTCTTC. Translated: CASSQVLLAGGYNEQFF. This chain connects TRBV4-1 to TRBJ2-1; 11 nucleotides align to TRBD2. CDR1 and CDR2 from the germline V gene are MGHRA and YSYEKL. The CDR3 length is 17 residues. Trimming removed 1 base from V and 3 bases from J; junction bases left unmatched: 5.

The chain employs TRBV7-2 and TRBJ2-7, with 12 nucleotides matching TRBD2. J was trimmed by 6 bases and V by 2 bases; bases with no gene match: 5. Per the germline V gene, CDR1 is SGHTA and CDR2 is FQGNSA. The CDR3 runs to 15 residues. CDR3 DNA: TGTGCCAGCAGCTTATCTAGCGGGGGGGCACTCGAGCAGTACTTC. Its protein is CASSLSSGGALEQYF.

There are a few counts of this clone. The chain links TRBV5-5 to TRBJ1-3; the match to TRBD1 covers 9 bases. The CDR3 runs to 15 residues. With V trimmed by 0 bases and J by 2 bases, 0 bases remained unmatched. The germline V gene encodes CDR1 SGHKS and CDR2 YYEKEE (reference sequence). This CDR3 reads CASSLGDRAGNTIYF. The DNA for the CDR3 is TGTGCCAGCAGCTTGGGGGACAGGGCTGGAAACACCATATATTTT. Based on the CDR3 plus reference TRBV5-5 and TRBJ1-3, the full variable domain is DAGVTQSPTHLIKTRGQQVTLRCSPISGHKSVSWYQQVLGQGPQFIFQYYEKEERGRGNFPDRFSARQFPNYSSELNVNALLLGDSALYLCASSLGDRAGNTIYFGEGSWLTVV.

This clone appeared a few times. The chain joins TRBV28 to TRBJ1-6; the D gene is possibly TRBD1 (6 bases). The CDR3 has 16 residues. The V and J ends lost 5 bases and 0 bases respectively, with 11 bases between them. CDR1 and CDR2 (germline): MDHEN, SYDVKM. Written as DNA, the CDR3 is TGTGCCAGCAGTCCCTGGGACACCTCCTATAATTCACCCCTCCACTTT. This codes for CASSPWDTSYNSPLHF. Combining the CDR3 with reference TRBV28 and TRBJ1-6 gives the whole variable domain DVKVTQSSRYLVKRTGEKVFLECVQDMDHENMFWYRQDPGLGLRLIYFSYDVKMKEKGDIPEGYSVSREKKERFSLILESASTNQTSMYLCASSPWDTSYNSPLHFGNGTRLTVT.

The V and J genes are TRBV20-1 and TRBJ1-1; D unclear. The V gene lost 2 bases and the J gene lost 6 bases, with 7 bases spanning the gap. This CDR3 comprises 11 residues. Germline assignment: CDR1 DFQATT and CDR2 SNEGSKA (reference sequence). CDR3 DNA sequence: TGCAGTGCTAGACGAGCATCTGAAGCTTTCTTT. Translation gives CSARRASEAFF.

The rearrangement joins TRBV30 to TRBJ2-1, with 8 bases aligning to TRBD2. Germline V CDR1 and CDR2: GTSNPN, SVGIG (reference sequence). CDR3 length: 14 amino acids. Trimming at V came to 1 base and at J to 2 bases, leaving 1 base not matched to a gene. This CDR3 is CAWSDGGAYNEQFF. As DNA, the CDR3 is TGTGCCTGGAGTGACGGGGGGGCCTACAATGAGCAGTTCTTC.

The J gene is TRBJ2-1, the V gene TRBV7-9; possible D gene TRBD2, 6 bases. CDR3 length equals 16 residues. Germline V gene lookup returns CDR1 SEHNR and CDR2 FQNEAQ (reference sequence). V lost 5 bases and J lost 6, with 20 bases in between. CDR3 loop: CASSPDAGLRINEQFF. The CDR3 bases are TGTGCCAGCAGCCCAGACGCGGGACTTCGGATCAATGAGCAGTTCTTC.

The chain carries TRBV24-1 and TRBJ2-3, with D tentatively TRBD2 (5 bases). The CDR3 is 16 residues long. Germline-derived CDR1 and CDR2 are KGHDR and SFDVKD. The V end lost 0 bases, the J end lost 2 bases, and 11 bases lay between the germline ends. This CDR3 is CATSDLPGFNTDTQYF. The CDR3 DNA reads TGTGCCACCAGTGATTTGCCGGGGTTCAACACAGATACGCAGTATTTT.

The J gene is TRBJ2-3, the V gene TRBV6-5, with D possibly TRBD2 on 5 matching bases. Trimming removed 7 bases from V and 4 bases from J, with 12 bases in between. The CDR3 contains 13 residues. The germline V gene encodes CDR1 MNHEY and CDR2 SVGAGI. The CDR3 reads CASTEAGADTQYF. Here the CDR3 DNA reads TGTGCCAGCACCGAGGCCGGGGCAGATACGCAGTATTTT.

The gene calls are TRBV6-4 and TRBJ2-3; 11 bases agree with TRBD2. After removal of 3 bases from V and 2 bases from J, the junction contained 1 base not matched to a gene. The CDR3 is 15 amino acids. Per germline, CDR1 MRHNA and CDR2 SNTAGT. DNA for the CDR3: TGTGCCAGCAGTGATAGCGGGGGGGCCACAGATACGCAGTATTTT. As protein: CASSDSGGATDTQYF.

The V and J genes are TRBV4-2 and TRBJ2-4; TRBD2 matches 7 bases. This CDR3 region has 19 residues. Per germline, CDR1 LGHNA and CDR2 YNFKEQ. Trimming removed 0 bases from V and 0 bases from J; junction bases left unmatched: 11. CDR3 nucleotide sequence: TGTGCCAGCAGCCAAGAACTTTACGGGACTATGGGAGCCAAAAACATTCAGTACTTC. It codes for CASSQELYGTMGAKNIQYF.

The V call is TRBV5-8, the J call TRBJ2-5; D might be TRBD2 (5 bases). The CDR3 has 14 amino acids. V was trimmed by 2 bases and J by 4 bases, leaving 12 bases between them. Germline lookup yields CDR1 SGHTS and CDR2 YDEGEE. In DNA form, the CDR3 reads TGTGCCAGCAGCTTATCGGGGATGCGAGAGACCCAGTACTTC. This gives the protein CASSLSGMRETQYF.

The chain combines TRBV5-5 with TRBJ2-7, with a weak D call TRBD1 (6 bases). The CDR3 extends over 16 amino acids. Germline values: CDR1 SGHKS, CDR2 YYEKEE (reference sequence). Trimming removed 3 bases from V and 0 bases from J, with 16 bases in between. In nucleotides, the CDR3 is TGTGCCAGCAGCTCAATGGGGGCGAGGAGCTCCTACGAGCAGTACTTC. It yields the protein CASSSMGARSSYEQYF.

The chain is built from TRBV27 and TRBJ1-1; D not certain. Germline V CDR1 and CDR2: MNHEY, SMNVEV (reference sequence). Trimming stripped 4 bases from V and 5 bases from J, with 14 bases between. This CDR3 is 14 amino acids long. The chain's CDR3 is CASSSPLGGTEAFF. Here the CDR3 DNA reads TGTGCCAGCAGTTCTCCCTTGGGAGGGACTGAAGCTTTCTTT.

V usage is TRBV19 and J usage is TRBJ1-1; D might be TRBD1 (6 bases). Germline-derived CDR1 and CDR2 are LNHDA and SQIVND (reference sequence). V shed 4 bases and J shed 3 bases, with 9 bases lying between them. This CDR3 region has 13 residues. CDR3 sequence reads: CASSSRGDTEAFF. The CDR3 nucleotides are TGTGCCAGTAGTAGCAGGGGTGACACTGAAGCTTTCTTT.